This T cell receptor (beta chain) was sequenced for a study of OX40 agonist ivuxolimab in advanced cancers. General study points: CD8+ T cells averaged more expanded clones than CD4+.

This CDR3 region has 15 residues. The germline CDR1 and CDR2 sequences are MNHNS and SASEGT. Trimming stripped 4 bases from V and 0 bases from J, with 10 bases between. Repertoires were generated with immunoSEQ multiplex PCR, while TCRdb's copy carries only in-frame clones and drops some. This sample has 25,000 to 35,000 clones, with roughly 87% found just once. In the case of this clone: Its matching antigen is unknown.

This sequence was found in an adult with an advanced solid tumor such as melanoma, head and neck, liver or kidney cancer. Material: CD4+ or CD8+ T cells sorted from blood, obtained in a trial of the OX40 agonist ivuxolimab. The V and J genes are TRBV6-1 and TRBJ1-5; no clear D. CDR3 protein: CASSVGRFSNQPQHF. Written as DNA, the CDR3 is TGTGCCAGCAGTGTGGGCAGGTTTAGCAATCAGCCCCAGCATTTT.